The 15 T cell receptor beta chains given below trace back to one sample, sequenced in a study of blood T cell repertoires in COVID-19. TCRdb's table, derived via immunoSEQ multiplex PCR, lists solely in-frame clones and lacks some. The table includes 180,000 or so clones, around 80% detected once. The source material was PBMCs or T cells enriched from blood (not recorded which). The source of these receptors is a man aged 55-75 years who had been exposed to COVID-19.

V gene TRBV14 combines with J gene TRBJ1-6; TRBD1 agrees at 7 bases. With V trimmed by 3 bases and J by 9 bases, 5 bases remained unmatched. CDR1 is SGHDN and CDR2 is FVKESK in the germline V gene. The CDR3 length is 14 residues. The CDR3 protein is CASSQTGSASPLHF. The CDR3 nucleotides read TGTGCCAGCAGCCAGACAGGGTCGGCTTCACCCCTCCACTTT. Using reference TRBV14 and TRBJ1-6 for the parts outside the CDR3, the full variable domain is EAGVTQFPSHSVIEKGQTVTLRCDPISGHDNLYWYRRVMGKEIKFLLHFVKESKQDESGMPNNRFLAERTGGTYSTLKVQPAELEDSGVYFCASSQTGSASPLHFGNGTRLTVT.

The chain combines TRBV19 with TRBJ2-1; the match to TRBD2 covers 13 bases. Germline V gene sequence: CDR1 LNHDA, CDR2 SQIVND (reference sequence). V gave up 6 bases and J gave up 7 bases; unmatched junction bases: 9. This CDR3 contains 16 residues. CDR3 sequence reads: CASRKLAGGPENEQFF. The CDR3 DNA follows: TGTGCCAGTAGGAAACTAGCGGGAGGGCCGGAGAATGAGCAGTTCTTC. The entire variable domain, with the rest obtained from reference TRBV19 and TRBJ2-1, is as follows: DGGITQSPKYLFRKEGQNVTLSCEQNLNHDAMYWYRQDPGQGLRLIYYSQIVNDFQKGDIAEGYSVSREKKESFPLTVTSAQKNPTAFYLCASRKLAGGPENEQFFGPGTRLTVL.

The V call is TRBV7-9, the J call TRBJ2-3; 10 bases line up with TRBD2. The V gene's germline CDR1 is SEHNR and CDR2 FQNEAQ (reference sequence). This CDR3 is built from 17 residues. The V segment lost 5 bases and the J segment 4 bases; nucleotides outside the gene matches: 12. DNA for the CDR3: TGTGCCAGCAGCCCTACTCGGAGCGGGAGGGCAGCAGATACGCAGTATTTT. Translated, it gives CASSPTRSGRAADTQYF. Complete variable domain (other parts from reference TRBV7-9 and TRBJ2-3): DTGVSQNPRHKITKRGQNVTFRCDPISEHNRLYWYRQTLGQGPEFLTYFQNEAQLEKSRLLSDRFSAERPKGSFSTLEIQRTEQGDSAMYLCASSPTRSGRAADTQYFGPGTRLTVL.

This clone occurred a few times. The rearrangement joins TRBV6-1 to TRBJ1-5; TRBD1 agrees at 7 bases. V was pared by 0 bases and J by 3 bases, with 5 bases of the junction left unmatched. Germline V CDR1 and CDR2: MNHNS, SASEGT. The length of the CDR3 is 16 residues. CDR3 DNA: TGTGCCAGCAGTGAAGCCCAAGGGACAGACAATCAGCCCCAGCATTTT. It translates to CASSEAQGTDNQPQHF.

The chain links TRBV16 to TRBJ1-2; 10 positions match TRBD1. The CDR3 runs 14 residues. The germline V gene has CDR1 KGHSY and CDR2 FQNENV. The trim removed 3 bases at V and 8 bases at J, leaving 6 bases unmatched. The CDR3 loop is CASSHPGQGRGYTF. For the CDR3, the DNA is TGTGCCAGCAGCCATCCGGGACAGGGGAGAGGCTACACCTTC.

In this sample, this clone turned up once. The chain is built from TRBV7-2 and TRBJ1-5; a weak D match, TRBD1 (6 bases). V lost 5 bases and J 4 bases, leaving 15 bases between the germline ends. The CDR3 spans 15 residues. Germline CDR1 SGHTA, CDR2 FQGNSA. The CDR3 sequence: CASSVQGMGNQPQHF. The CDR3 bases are TGTGCCAGCAGCGTACAGGGTATGGGTAATCAGCCCCAGCATTTT.

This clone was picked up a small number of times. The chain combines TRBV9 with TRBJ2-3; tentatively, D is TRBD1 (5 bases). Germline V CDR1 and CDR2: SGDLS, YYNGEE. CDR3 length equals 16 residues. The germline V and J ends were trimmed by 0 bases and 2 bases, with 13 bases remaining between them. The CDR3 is CASSVEGADDTDTQYF. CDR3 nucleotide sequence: TGTGCCAGCAGCGTAGAAGGGGCGGACGACACAGATACGCAGTATTTT.

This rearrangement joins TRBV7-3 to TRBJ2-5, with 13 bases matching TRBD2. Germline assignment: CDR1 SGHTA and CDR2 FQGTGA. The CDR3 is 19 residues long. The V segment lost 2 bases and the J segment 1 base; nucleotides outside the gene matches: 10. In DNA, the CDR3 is TGTGCCAGCAGCTTATCAGGGACTAGCGGGATATTAGGCCAAGAGACCCAGTACTTC. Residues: CASSLSGTSGILGQETQYF. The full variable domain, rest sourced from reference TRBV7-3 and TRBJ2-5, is GAGVSQTPSNKVTEKGKYVELRCDPISGHTALYWYRQSLGQGPEFLIYFQGTGAADDSGLPNDRFFAVRPEGSVSTLKIQRTERGDSAVYLCASSLSGTSGILGQETQYFGPGTRLLVL.

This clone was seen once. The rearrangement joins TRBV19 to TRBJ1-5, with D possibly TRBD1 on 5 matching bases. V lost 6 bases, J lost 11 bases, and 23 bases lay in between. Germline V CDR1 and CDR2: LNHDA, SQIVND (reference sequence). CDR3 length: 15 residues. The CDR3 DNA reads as TGTGCCAGTAGAACACCGGGACTGGCTGGGTCGGCCCAGCATTTT. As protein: CASRTPGLAGSAQHF.

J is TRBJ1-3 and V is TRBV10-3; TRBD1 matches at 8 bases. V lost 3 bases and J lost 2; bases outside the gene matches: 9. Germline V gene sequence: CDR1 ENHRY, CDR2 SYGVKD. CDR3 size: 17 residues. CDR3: CAISEPDRGLAGNTIYF. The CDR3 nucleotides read TGTGCCATCAGTGAACCCGACAGGGGCCTGGCTGGAAACACCATATATTTT.

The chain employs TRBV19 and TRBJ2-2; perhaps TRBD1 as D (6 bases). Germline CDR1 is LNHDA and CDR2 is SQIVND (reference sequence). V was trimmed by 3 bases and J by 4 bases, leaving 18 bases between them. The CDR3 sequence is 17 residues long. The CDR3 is CASSIGRGSVSTGELFF. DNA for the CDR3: TGTGCCAGTAGTATCGGCAGGGGAAGTGTCAGCACCGGGGAGCTGTTTTTT.

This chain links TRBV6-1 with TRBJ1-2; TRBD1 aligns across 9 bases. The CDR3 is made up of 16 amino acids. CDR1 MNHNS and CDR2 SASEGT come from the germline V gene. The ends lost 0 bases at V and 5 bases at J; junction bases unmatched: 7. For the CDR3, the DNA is TGTGCCAGCAGTGAAGCGTTGGACAGGGGCGGTTATGGCTACACCTTC. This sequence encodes CASSEALDRGGYGYTF.

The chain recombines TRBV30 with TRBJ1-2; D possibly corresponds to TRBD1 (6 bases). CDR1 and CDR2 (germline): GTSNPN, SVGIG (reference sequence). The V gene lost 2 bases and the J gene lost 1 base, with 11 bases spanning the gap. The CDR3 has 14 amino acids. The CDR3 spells CAWSSDRLNYGYTF. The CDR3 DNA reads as TGTGCCTGGAGTAGTGACAGGCTTAACTATGGCTACACCTTC. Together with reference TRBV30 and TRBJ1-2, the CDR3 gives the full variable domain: SQTIHQWPATLVQPVGSPLSLECTVEGTSNPNLYWYRQAAGRGLQLLFYSVGIGQISSEVPQNLSASRPQDRQFILSSKKLLLSDSGFYLCAWSSDRLNYGYTFGSGTRLTVV.

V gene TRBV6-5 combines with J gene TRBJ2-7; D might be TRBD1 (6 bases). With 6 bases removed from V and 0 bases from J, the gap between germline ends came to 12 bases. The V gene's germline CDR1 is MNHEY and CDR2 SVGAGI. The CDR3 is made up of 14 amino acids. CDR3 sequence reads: CASRQGKASYEQYF. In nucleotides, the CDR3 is TGTGCCAGCAGGCAGGGGAAGGCCTCCTACGAGCAGTACTTC.

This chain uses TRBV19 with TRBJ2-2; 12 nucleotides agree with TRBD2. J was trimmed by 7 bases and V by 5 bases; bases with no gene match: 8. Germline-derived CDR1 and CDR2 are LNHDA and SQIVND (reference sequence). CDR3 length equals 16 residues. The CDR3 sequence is CASSSSGRAGGGELFF. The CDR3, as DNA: TGTGCCAGTAGTTCTAGCGGGAGGGCCGGTGGCGGGGAGCTGTTTTTT.